The clone carrying this TCR beta chain came up a few times. The data belong to a study of T-cell memory formation after mild COVID-19. CDR1 is SGHTA, CDR2 FQGTGA, per germline. J lost 4 bases, V lost 1 base, and 8 bases had no gene match. The CDR3 covers 16 residues. One entry per CDR3 protein, called by TCRdb with MiXCR from the 5' RACE reads. Of over 300,000 distinct CDR3 sequences in the sample, 20% to 25% were seen once. The source of this sequence is a young man who had mild COVID-19 (a few samples of this study predate the infection). Cell type and time point are not known. V and J are TRBV7-3 and TRBJ2-3, with 7 positions matching TRBD2. The sequencing input was PBMCs or a T cell subset sorted from them (not recorded which). This CDR3 reads CASSLNSGPAPDTQYF. In nucleotides, the CDR3 is TGTGCCAGCAGCTTAAATAGCGGGCCGGCCCCAGATACGCAGTATTTT. The variable domain in full, completed from reference TRBV7-3 and TRBJ2-3, reads GAGVSQTPSNKVTEKGKYVELRCDPISGHTALYWYRQSLGQGPEFLIYFQGTGAADDSGLPNDRFFAVRPEGSVSTLKIQRTERGDSAVYLCASSLNSGPAPDTQYFGPGTRLTVL.